This TCR beta chain was profiled in a study of CD8 T cells in Susac syndrome. This CDR3 region has 14 residues. V lost 7 bases, J lost 2 bases, and 11 bases lay in between. Germline CDR1 is MNHEY and CDR2 is SMNVEV (reference sequence). Random hexamers primed reverse transcription of about 0.45 to 1 ug RNA. Multiplex immunoSEQ PCR targeted 54 Vbeta and 13 Jbeta TCR beta segments. TCRdb itself ran the immunoSEQ multiplex PCR reads through MiXCR, one entry per CDR3 protein. The profile shows approximately 140,000 distinct CDR3 sequences, 65% to 90% of them singletons. Sequencing of TCR beta, carried out with a high-throughput approach, was applied to CD8+ and CD4+ T cells from the blood. The multiple sclerosis controls consisted of treatment-naive patients with relapsing-remitting disease, either stable or active. The count of this clonotype is one.

The V gene is TRBV27, the J gene TRBJ2-2; D perhaps matches TRBD1 (6 bases). This receptor was identified in a human donor with multiple sclerosis. The sample taken for sequencing was CD8+ T cells from PBMCs. The CDR3 here is CASTRDINTGELFF. In nucleotides, the CDR3 is TGTGCCAGCACTAGGGACATAAACACCGGGGAGCTGTTTTTT.